Sequencing of this T cell receptor (beta chain) was carried out in a study of cytomegalovirus exposure and HLA in healthy donors. PCR primers comprised 60 Vbeta and 13 Jbeta primers. Libraries were prepared by immunoSEQ multiplex PCR; TCRdb keeps only in-frame clonotypes and omits some of them. This table has 90,000 to 120,000 clones, about 80% appearing once. Germline V gene lookup returns CDR1 SGHNT and CDR2 YYREEE (reference sequence). The CDR3 length is 16 residues. V dropped 0 bases and J dropped 5; count of bases not matched to a gene: 10. This TCR derives from a man aged 25 to 45 in good health and CMV-seronegative. The J gene is TRBJ2-5, the V gene TRBV5-4; 7 positions agree with TRBD2. Sequencing was carried out using PBMCs. In DNA, the CDR3 is TGTGCCAGCAGCTTGGATCTAGCGGAACATGGGGAGACCCAGTACTTC. Translating it yields CASSLDLAEHGETQYF.